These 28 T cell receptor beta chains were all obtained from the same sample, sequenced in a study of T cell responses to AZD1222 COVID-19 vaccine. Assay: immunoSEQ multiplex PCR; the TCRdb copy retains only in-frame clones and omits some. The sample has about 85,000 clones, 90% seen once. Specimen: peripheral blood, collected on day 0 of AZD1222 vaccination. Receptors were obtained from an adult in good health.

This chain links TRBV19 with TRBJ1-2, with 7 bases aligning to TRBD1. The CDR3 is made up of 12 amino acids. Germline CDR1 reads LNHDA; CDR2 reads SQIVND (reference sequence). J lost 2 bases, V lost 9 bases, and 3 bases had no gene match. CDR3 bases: TGTGCCAGCACGGGACAGAACTATGGCTACACCTTC. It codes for CASTGQNYGYTF.

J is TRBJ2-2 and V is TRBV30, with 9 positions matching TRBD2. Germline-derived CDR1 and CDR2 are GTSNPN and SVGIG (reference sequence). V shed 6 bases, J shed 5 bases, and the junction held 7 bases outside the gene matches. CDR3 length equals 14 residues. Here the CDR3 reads CACQAREGTGELFF. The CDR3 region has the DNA TGTGCCTGCCAAGCGCGGGAGGGAACCGGGGAGCTGTTTTTT.

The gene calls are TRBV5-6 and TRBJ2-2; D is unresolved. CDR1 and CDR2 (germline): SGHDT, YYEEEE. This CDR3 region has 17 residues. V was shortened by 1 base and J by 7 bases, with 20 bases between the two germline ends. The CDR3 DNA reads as TGTGCCAGCAGCTTGATTATGGCAGCCAGCCTGGGCGGGGAGCTGTTTTTT. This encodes CASSLIMAASLGGELFF.

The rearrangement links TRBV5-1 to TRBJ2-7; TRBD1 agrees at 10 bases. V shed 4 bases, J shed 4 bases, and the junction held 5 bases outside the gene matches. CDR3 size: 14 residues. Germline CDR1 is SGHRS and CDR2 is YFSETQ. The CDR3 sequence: CASSEGQGTYEQYF. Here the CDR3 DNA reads TGCGCCAGCAGCGAGGGACAGGGGACGTACGAGCAGTACTTC.

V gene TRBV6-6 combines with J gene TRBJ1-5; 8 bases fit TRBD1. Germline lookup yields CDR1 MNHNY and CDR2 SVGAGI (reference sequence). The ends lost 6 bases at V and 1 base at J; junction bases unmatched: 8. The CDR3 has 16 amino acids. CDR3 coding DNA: TGTGCCAGCAGAAAGCGGACAGGGATAAGCAATCAGCCCCAGCATTTT. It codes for CASRKRTGISNQPQHF.

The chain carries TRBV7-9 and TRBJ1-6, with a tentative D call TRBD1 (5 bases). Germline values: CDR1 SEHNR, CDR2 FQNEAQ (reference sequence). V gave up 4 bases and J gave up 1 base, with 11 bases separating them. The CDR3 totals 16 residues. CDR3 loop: CASSSDQGSYNSPLHF. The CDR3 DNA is TGTGCCAGCAGCTCAGACCAGGGTTCCTATAATTCACCCCTCCACTTT.

CDR3 coding DNA: TGTGCCAGCAGCAGCTTCACAGGTACAACTAACTATGGCTACACCTTC. Translation gives CASSSFTGTTNYGYTF. V usage is TRBV5-6 and J usage is TRBJ1-2; the D gene is possibly TRBD1 (5 bases). The CDR3 runs to 16 residues. Germline CDR1 and CDR2: SGHDT and YYEEEE. Trimming stripped 4 bases from V and 0 bases from J, with 16 bases between.

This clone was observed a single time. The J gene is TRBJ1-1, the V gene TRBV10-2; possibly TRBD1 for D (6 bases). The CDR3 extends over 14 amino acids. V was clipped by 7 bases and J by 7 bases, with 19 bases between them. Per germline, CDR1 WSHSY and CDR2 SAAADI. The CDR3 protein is CASTTDRFGGEAFF. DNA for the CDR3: TGCGCCAGCACGACGGACAGATTCGGGGGTGAAGCTTTCTTT.

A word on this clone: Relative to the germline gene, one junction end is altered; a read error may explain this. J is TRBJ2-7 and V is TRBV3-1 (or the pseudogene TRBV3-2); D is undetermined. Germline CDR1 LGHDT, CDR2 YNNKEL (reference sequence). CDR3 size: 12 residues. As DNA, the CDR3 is TGTGCCAGCAGCCAGTCTTTACAGAACCCCTCTTTC. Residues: CASSQSLQNPSF.

In DNA, the CDR3 is TGTGCCAGCAGTTATTACCCGACAGGACCCGTGGGAGCTTTCTTT. Protein sequence: CASSYYPTGPVGAFF. The genes are TRBV6-5 and TRBJ1-1; weak D call: TRBD1 (6 bases). Germline values: CDR1 MNHEY, CDR2 SVGAGI. The CDR3 totals 15 residues. Trimming shortened V by 3 bases and J by 10 bases, and 21 bases separated the two germline ends.

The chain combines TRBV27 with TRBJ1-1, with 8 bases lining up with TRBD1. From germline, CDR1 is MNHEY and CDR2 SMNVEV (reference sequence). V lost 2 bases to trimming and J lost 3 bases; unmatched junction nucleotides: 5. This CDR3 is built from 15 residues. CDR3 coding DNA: TGTGCCAGCAGTTTACTGGCAGGGGGCTACACTGAAGCTTTCTTT. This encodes CASSLLAGGYTEAFF.

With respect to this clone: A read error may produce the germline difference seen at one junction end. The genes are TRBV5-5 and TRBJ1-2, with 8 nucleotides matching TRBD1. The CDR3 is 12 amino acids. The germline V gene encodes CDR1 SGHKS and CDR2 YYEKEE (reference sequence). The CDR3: CASSFGTGGYTF. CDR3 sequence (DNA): TGTGCCAGTAGCTTCGGGACAGGAGGATACACCTTC.

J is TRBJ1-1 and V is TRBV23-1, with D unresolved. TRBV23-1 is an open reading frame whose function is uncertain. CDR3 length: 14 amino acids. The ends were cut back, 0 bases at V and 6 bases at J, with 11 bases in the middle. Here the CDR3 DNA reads TGCGCCAGCAGTCAATCGGTCGGCTCATCTGAAGCTTTCTTT. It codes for CASSQSVGSSEAFF.

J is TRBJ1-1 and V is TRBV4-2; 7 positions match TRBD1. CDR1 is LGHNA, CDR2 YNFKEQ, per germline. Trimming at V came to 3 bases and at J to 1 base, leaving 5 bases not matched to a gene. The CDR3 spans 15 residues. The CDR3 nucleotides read TGTGCCAGCAGCCAGACAGGGTCCGAGAACACTGAAGCTTTCTTT. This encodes CASSQTGSENTEAFF.

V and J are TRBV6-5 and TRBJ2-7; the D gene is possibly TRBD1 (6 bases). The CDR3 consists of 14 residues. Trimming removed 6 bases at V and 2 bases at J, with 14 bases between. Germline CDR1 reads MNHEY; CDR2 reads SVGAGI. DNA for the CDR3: TGTGCCAGCAGGGGGACAACGAAAACCTACGAGCAGTACTTC. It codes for CASRGTTKTYEQYF.

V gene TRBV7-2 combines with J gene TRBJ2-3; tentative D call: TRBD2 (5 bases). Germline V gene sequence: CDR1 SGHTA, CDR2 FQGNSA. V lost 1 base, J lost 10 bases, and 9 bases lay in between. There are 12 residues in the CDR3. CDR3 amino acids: CASSLDTRSQYF. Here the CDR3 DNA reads TGTGCCAGCAGCTTAGACACTAGATCGCAGTATTTT.

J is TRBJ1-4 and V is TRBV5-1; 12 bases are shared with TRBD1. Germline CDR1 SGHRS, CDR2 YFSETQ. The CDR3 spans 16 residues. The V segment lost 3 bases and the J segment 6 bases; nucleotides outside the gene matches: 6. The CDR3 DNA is TGCGCCAGCAGCTCAGGGGACAGGGGGCTTGATGAAAAACTGTTTTTT. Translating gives CASSSGDRGLDEKLFF.

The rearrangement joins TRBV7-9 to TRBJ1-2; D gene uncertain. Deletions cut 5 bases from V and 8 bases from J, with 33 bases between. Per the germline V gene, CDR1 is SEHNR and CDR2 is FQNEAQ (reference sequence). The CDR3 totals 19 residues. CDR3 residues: CASSPHPKSMGHANFGYTF. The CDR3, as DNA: TGTGCCAGCAGCCCACACCCTAAGTCCATGGGCCACGCTAACTTCGGCTACACCTTC. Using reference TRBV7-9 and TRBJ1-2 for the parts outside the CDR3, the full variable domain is DTGVSQNPRHKITKRGQNVTFRCDPISEHNRLYWYRQTLGQGPEFLTYFQNEAQLEKSRLLSDRFSAERPKGSFSTLEIQRTEQGDSAMYLCASSPHPKSMGHANFGYTFGSGTRLTVV.

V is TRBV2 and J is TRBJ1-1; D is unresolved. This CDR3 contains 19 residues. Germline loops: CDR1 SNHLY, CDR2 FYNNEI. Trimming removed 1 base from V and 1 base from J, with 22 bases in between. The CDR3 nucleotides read TGTGCCAGCAGTGAAGAAAAAGAGGGTTTGACCTGGGGGAACACTGAAGCTTTCTTT. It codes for CASSEEKEGLTWGNTEAFF.

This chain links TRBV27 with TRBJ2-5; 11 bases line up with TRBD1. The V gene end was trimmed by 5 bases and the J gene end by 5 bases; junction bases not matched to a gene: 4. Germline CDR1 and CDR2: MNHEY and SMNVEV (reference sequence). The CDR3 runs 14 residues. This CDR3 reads CASSRTGGAETQYF. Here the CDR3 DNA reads TGTGCCAGCAGTCGGACAGGGGGCGCGGAGACCCAGTACTTC.

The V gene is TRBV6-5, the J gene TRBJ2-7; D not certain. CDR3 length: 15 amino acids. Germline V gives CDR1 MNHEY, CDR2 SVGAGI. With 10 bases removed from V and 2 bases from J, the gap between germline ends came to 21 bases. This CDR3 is CATNSYDRVPYEQYF. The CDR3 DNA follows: TGTGCCACCAACTCCTACGATAGGGTCCCCTACGAGCAGTACTTC.

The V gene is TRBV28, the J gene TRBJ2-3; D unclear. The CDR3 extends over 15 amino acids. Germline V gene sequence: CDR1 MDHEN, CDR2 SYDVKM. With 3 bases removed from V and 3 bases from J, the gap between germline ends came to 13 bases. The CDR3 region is CASSLTLDLTDTQYF. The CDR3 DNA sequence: TGTGCCAGCAGTTTGACCCTAGATCTGACAGATACGCAGTATTTT.

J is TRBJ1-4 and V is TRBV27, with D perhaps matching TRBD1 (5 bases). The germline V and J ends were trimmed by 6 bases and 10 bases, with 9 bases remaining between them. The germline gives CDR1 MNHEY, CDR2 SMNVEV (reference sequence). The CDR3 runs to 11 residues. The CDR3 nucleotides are TGTGCCAGCAGATCCCAGGGAAAACTGTTTTTT. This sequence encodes CASRSQGKLFF.

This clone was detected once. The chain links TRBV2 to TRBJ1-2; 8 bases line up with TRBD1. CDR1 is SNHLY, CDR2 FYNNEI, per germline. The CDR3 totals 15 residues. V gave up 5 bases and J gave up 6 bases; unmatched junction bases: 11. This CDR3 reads CASSPGQGRFHGYTF. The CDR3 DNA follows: TGTGCCAGCAGTCCCGGACAGGGCAGATTCCATGGCTACACCTTC.

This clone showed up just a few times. This CDR3 reads CASSEPYWARESTDTQYF. In nucleotides, the CDR3 is TGTGCCAGCAGTGAGCCCTATTGGGCGCGGGAGAGCACAGATACGCAGTATTTT. This rearrangement joins TRBV6-1 to TRBJ2-3; 7 nucleotides match TRBD2. V gave up 3 bases and J gave up 0 bases; unmatched junction bases: 12. The CDR3 is made up of 18 amino acids. The germline V gene encodes CDR1 MNHNS and CDR2 SASEGT.

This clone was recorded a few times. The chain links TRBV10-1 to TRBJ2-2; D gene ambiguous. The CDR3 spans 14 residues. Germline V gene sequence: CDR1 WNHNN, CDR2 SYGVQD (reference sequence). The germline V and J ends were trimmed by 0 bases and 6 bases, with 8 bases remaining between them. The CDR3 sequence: CASSESIGSGELFF. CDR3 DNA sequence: TGCGCCAGCAGTGAGTCGATCGGGTCCGGGGAGCTGTTTTTT.

For the CDR3, the DNA is TGTGCCAGCAGTTTTCAGGGGGGCTACAATGAGCAGTTCTTC. It specifies CASSFQGGYNEQFF. The genes are TRBV28 and TRBJ2-1; D is perhaps TRBD1 (7 bases). Germline V gene data show CDR1 as MDHEN and CDR2 as SYDVKM. The CDR3 consists of 14 residues. V lost 3 bases, J lost 3 bases, and 9 bases lay in between.

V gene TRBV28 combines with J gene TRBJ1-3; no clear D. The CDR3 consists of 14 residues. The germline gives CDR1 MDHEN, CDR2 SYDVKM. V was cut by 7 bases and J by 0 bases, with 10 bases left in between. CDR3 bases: TGTGCCAGCATCGGGCGCTACTCTGGAAACACCATATATTTT. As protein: CASIGRYSGNTIYF. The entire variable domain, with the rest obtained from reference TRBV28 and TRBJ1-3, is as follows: DVKVTQSSRYLVKRTGEKVFLECVQDMDHENMFWYRQDPGLGLRLIYFSYDVKMKEKGDIPEGYSVSREKKERFSLILESASTNQTSMYLCASIGRYSGNTIYFGEGSWLTVV.